This entry concerns a single T cell receptor (beta chain). Its target is unknown. This specimen comes from a study of shared clonotypes between healthy human individuals. There are 16 residues in the CDR3. The V end was cut by 4 bases, the J end by 4 bases, with 19 bases between. Germline-derived CDR1 and CDR2 are LGHNA and YSLEER. In the naive CD8 group, cells lacked CD45RO and were positively selected for CCR7, so terminally differentiated effector memory CD45RA+ cells were left out. Healthy adults negative for HIV, lacking recent acute infections or vaccinations, served as donors. Study outcomes and limitations: The sampled material consisted only of blood, and tissue repertoires are likely to differ.

The method was immunoSEQ multiplex PCR; TCRdb's version includes in-frame clones alone and lacks a portion of them. Found here are about 1,800,000 clones, approximately 94% of them singletons; the top ten hold 1.2%. This TCR was recovered from a man between 18 and 29 years old in good health. The sample was naive CD8+ T cells sorted from blood. The chain recombines TRBV4-3 with TRBJ2-5, with a weak D call TRBD1 (5 bases). CDR3 coding DNA: TGCGCCAGCAGCCCCTTGAAAACCAGGGCCGGAGAGACCCAGTACTTC. This gives the protein CASSPLKTRAGETQYF.